This entry concerns a single T cell receptor (beta chain). The antigen is undetermined. Germline assignment: CDR1 KGHSH and CDR2 LQKENI. This CDR3 region has 13 residues. Input per TCR library consisted of approximately 3,500 ng of total RNA. TCRdb re-called the 5' RACE reads and catalogs CDR3 proteins one per entry, DNA excluded. Its clone listing holds 310,000 or so distinct CDR3 sequences. This sample is part of a study of monozygotic twins with inflammatory bowel disease. Study outcomes and limitations: Repertoire similarity was not found to differ between concordant and discordant twins, possibly from limited power. The study found lower TCRbeta diversity (inverse Simpson) in IBD patients than in healthy co-twins.

This chain connects TRBV18 to TRBJ1-1; lacking DNA, the TRBD1 call made by TCRdb goes unchecked. The sample comprised blood. The sequence was obtained from a human donor with ulcerative colitis or Crohn's disease, or a healthy co-twin of an affected twin (not recorded which). The CDR3 spells CASSPNRDTEAFF.